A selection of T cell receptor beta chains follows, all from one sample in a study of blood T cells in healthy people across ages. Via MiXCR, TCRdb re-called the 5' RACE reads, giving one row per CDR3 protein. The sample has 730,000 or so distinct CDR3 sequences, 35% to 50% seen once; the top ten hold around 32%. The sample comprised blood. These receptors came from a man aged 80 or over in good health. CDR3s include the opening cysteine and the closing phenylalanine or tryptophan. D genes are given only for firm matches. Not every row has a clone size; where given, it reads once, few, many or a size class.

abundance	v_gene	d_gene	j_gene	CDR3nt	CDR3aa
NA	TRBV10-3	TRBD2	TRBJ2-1	TGTGCCATCAGTGAGTCGGGGAGCGGGGGCCCTTACAATGAGCAGTTCTTC	CAISESGSGGPYNEQFF
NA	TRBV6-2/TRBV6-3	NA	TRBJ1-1	TGTGCCAGCAGCTGGACTGTCGGGGCTGAAGCTTTCTTT	CASSWTVGAEAFF
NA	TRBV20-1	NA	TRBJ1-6	TGCAGTGCTAGAGATATCGGAAGAAATGCCTATAATTCACCCCTCCACTTT	CSARDIGRNAYNSPLHF
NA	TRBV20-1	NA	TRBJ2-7	TGCAGTGCTACTAAATTCCAGGGCTCGGGGGAGCAGTACTTC	CSATKFQGSGEQYF
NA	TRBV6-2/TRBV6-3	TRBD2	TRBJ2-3	TGTGCCAGCAGTTACGGAGGGGAGGGGAGCACAGATACGCAGTATTTT	CASSYGGEGSTDTQYF
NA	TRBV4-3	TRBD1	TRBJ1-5	TGCGCCAGCAGCCAGGCCAGGGGGCTAGGGCCCCAGCATTTT	CASSQARGLGPQHF
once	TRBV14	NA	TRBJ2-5	TGTGCCAGCAGCCAAGTGGGGGCCTTACAGACCCAGTACTTC	CASSQVGALQTQYF
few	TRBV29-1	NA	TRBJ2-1	TGCAGCGTGGGCAAGGGCGGCAATGAGCAGTTCTTC	CSVGKGGNEQFF
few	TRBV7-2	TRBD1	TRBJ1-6	TGTGCCAGCAGCTTAAATCTTTCAGGGGGCAGGGATTCACCCCTCCACTTT	CASSLNLSGGRDSPLHF
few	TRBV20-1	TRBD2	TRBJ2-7	TGCAGTGCCCAGTGGGGTCTAGCGGACTACGAGCAGTACTTC	CSAQWGLADYEQYF
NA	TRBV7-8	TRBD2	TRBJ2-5	TGTGCCAGCAGCCGACGTAGTGGGCGGGGGGAGACCCAGTACTTC	CASSRRSGRGETQYF
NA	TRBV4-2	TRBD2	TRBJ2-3	TGTGCCAGCAGCCAAGATCAGGGCGGGAGGGCCGGGGATACGCAGTATTTT	CASSQDQGGRAGDTQYF
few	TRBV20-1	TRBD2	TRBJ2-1	TGCAGTGCCAGACGAGCGGGAGACTCCTACAATGAGCAGTTCTTC	CSARRAGDSYNEQFF
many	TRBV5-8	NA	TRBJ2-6	TGTGCCAGCAGCTTGGGACGGACTGGGGCCAACGTCCTGACTTTC	CASSLGRTGANVLTF
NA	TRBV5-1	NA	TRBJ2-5	TGCGCCAGCAGCTTGGACCCTCGCCGGGGAGGCACTGGTGAGACCCAGTACTTC	CASSLDPRRGGTGETQYF
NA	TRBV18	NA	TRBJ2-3	TGTGCCGGCTCACTAACGTTACGCGGGATCACTCTCGTGGATACGCAGTATTTT	CAGSLTLRGITLVDTQYF
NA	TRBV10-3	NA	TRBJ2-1	TGTGCCAGCGGGGACAGCCAAGAGACCCAGTTCTTC	CASGDSQETQFF
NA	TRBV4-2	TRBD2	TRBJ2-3	TGTGCCAGCAGCCAAGATACTAGCGGGAGGGTTACAGATACGCAGTATTTT	CASSQDTSGRVTDTQYF
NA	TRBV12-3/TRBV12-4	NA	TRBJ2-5	TGTGCCAGCAACCTTTTTGGGACAAGGAACCAAGAGACCCAGTACTTC	CASNLFGTRNQETQYF
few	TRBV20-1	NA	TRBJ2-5	TGCAGTGCTAAGTGGTTAGACCAAGAGACCCAGTACTTC	CSAKWLDQETQYF
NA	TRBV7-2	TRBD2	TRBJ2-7	TGTGCCAGCAGCCCTGGGACTAGCGGGGGGGCCTGGTCCTACGAGCAGTACTTC	CASSPGTSGGAWSYEQYF
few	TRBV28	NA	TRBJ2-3	TGTGCCAGCAAAAAGGGGACTACAGATACGCAGTATTTT	CASKKGTTDTQYF
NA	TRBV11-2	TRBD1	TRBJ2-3	TGTGCCAGCAGCTTGGGGGAATTTGGACAGGACAACACAGATACGCAGTATTTT	CASSLGEFGQDNTDTQYF
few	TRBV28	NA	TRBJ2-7	TGTGCCAGCAGTACGACTAGTCCGACACCCTACGAGCAGTACTTC	CASSTTSPTPYEQYF
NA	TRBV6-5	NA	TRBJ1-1	TGTGCCAGCAGTTACTCCCCAGGAACGAACACTGAAGCTTTCTTT	CASSYSPGTNTEAFF
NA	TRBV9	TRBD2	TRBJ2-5	TGTGCCAGCAGCGGACTAGCGGGAGTGCAAGAGACCCAGTACTTC	CASSGLAGVQETQYF
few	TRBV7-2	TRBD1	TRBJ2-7	TGTGCCAGCAGCTTAGAGGGGGCGCGCGAGCAGTACTTC	CASSLEGAREQYF
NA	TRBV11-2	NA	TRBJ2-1	TGTGCCAGCAGCCGCCCAAGCCCGGGTGGGGTGCAGTTCTTC	CASSRPSPGGVQFF
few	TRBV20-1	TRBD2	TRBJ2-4	TGCAGTGCTCAAGAATGGGGGGGTGGAGCCAAAAACATTCAGTACTTC	CSAQEWGGGAKNIQYF
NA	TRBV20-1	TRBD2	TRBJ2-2	TGCAGTGCGCCCGGGACTAGCCGAGGCTGGGAGCTGTTTTTT	CSAPGTSRGWELFF
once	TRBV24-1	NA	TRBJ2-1	TGTGCCACCAGTGATTTCGCCGGGACAACAGACAATGAGCAGTTCTTC	CATSDFAGTTDNEQFF
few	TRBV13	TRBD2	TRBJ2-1	TGTGCCAGCAGCTCCCAAATCCGGACTAGCGGAGGGGGTTACAATGAGCAGTTCTTC	CASSSQIRTSGGGYNEQFF
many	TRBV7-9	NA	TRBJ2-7	TGTGCCAGCAGCGGCACGGATTCCTACGAGCAGTACTTC	CASSGTDSYEQYF
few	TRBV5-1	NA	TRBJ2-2	TGCGCCAGCAGCTTGGAGGCGAGCACTGGGGAGCTGTTTTTT	CASSLEASTGELFF
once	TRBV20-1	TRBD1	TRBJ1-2	TGCAGTGCGAAGGACAGGGCCTGGGTCGGCTACACCTTC	CSAKDRAWVGYTF
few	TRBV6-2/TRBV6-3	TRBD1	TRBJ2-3	TGTGCTAGCAGCGTCGGGACAGGGAGCACAGATACGCAGTATTTT	CASSVGTGSTDTQYF
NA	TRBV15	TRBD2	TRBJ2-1	TGTGCCACCAGCAGCCCGGGACTAGCGGCCAACAATGAGCAGTTCTTC	CATSSPGLAANNEQFF
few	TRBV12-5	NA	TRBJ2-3	TGTGCTAGTGGACTAGGGGGGGGCTACACAGATACGCAGTATTTT	CASGLGGGYTDTQYF
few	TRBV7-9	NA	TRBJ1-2	TGTGCCAGCAGCCAGTTCCCGGCAGGGACAATTAACTATGGCTACACCTTC	CASSQFPAGTINYGYTF
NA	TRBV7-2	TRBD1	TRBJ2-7	TGTGCCCGCAGCCCACAGGGGGGCTACGAGCAGTACTTC	CARSPQGGYEQYF